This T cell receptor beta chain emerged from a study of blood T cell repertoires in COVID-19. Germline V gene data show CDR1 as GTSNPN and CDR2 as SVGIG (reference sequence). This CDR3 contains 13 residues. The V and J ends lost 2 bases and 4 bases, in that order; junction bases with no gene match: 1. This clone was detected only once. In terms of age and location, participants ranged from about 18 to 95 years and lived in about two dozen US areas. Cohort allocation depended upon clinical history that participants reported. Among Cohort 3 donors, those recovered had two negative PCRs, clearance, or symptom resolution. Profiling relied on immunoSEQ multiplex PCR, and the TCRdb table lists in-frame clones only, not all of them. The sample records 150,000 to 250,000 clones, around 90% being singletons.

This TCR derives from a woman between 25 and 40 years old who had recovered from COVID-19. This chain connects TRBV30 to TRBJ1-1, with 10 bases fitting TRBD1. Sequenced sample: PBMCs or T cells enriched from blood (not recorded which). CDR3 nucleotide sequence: TGTGCCTGGAGTCGGACAGGGGGCACTGAAGCTTTCTTT. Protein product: CAWSRTGGTEAFF.